The 10 T cell receptor beta chains reported below all come from one sample, sequenced in a study of T cells in tuberculosis. Profiled with immunoSEQ multiplex PCR; TCRdb holds only in-frame clones, not every one. In the table there are about 40,000 clones, approximately 93% of which are singletons. Time point denoted: new active TB diagnosis, blood taken before or within 7 days of starting treatment. This material consisted of PBMCs, taken at tuberculosis diagnosis. Every receptor here comes from an adult with tuberculosis.

This sequence joins TRBV27 and TRBJ2-1, with 9 nucleotides matching TRBD2. This CDR3 comprises 17 residues. J lost 3 bases, V lost 2 bases, and 8 bases had no gene match. CDR1 MNHEY and CDR2 SMNVEV come from the germline V gene (reference sequence). Here the CDR3 reads CASSLVGAGGLYNEQFF. CDR3 nucleotide sequence: TGTGCCAGCAGTTTAGTCGGGGCGGGGGGGCTCTACAATGAGCAGTTCTTC.

In this sample, this clone turned up once. The rearrangement uses TRBV5-8 and TRBJ2-7; 8 positions agree with TRBD1. This CDR3 has 13 residues. The germline V gene encodes CDR1 SGHTS and CDR2 YDEGEE. The V and J ends lost 8 bases and 1 base, in that order; junction bases with no gene match: 5. CDR3 nucleotides: TGTGCCAGTCCCCGGGACAGGTCCTACGAGCAGTACTTC. This translates into CASPRDRSYEQYF.

DNA for the CDR3: TGTGCCAGCAGTGATGACCAGGGCCACTCTGGAAACACCATATATTTT. Its protein is CASSDDQGHSGNTIYF. The chain has TRBV25-1 and TRBJ1-3, with D possibly being TRBD1 (5 bases). Trimming took off 3 bases at V and 0 bases at J, with 12 bases between the two ends. Germline CDR1 MGHDK, CDR2 SYGVNS. The length of the CDR3 is 16 residues.

The chain carries TRBV6-5 and TRBJ1-1; a possible D gene is TRBD1 (5 bases). Germline V gene data show CDR1 as MNHEY and CDR2 as SVGAGI. Trimming cost V 5 bases and J 5 bases, with 12 bases left between them. The CDR3 length is 13 residues. The CDR3 DNA reads as TGTGCCAGCAGTAACGCAAGGGGAACTGAAGCTTTCTTT. Its translation is CASSNARGTEAFF.

The rearrangement joins TRBV5-1 to TRBJ1-2; a possible D gene is TRBD1 (5 bases). The germline CDR1 and CDR2 sequences are SGHRS and YFSETQ. The ends were cut back, 3 bases at V and 2 bases at J, with 8 bases in the middle. This CDR3 is 13 amino acids long. Here the CDR3 reads CASSYDRNYGYTF. The CDR3 nucleotides are TGCGCCAGCAGCTATGACAGAAACTATGGCTACACCTTC.

The V gene is TRBV5-1, the J gene TRBJ2-3, with 10 bases identical to TRBD2. V trimming: 0 bases; J trimming: 2 bases; junction bases outside the gene matches: 6. Germline V gene data show CDR1 as SGHRS and CDR2 as YFSETQ. The CDR3 consists of 17 residues. This CDR3 reads CASSLGLAGAYTDTQYF. DNA of the CDR3: TGCGCCAGCAGCTTGGGGCTAGCGGGGGCCTACACAGATACGCAGTATTTT.

The genes are TRBV11-2 and TRBJ1-1; D is unresolved. The CDR3 spans 14 residues. Trimming cost V 5 bases and J 5 bases, with 15 bases left between them. The germline V gene encodes CDR1 SGHAT and CDR2 FQNNGV. The CDR3 nucleotides read TGTGCCAGCAGCCTCCCTTCCGGCAGGACTGAAGCTTTCTTT. Translating it yields CASSLPSGRTEAFF.

V is TRBV7-2 and J is TRBJ1-2; weak D call: TRBD1 (5 bases). Germline assignment: CDR1 SGHTA and CDR2 FQGNSA. This CDR3 has 15 amino acids. The V gene lost 7 bases and the J gene lost 2 bases, with 17 bases spanning the gap. CDR3 nucleotide sequence: TGTGCCAGCACCGTATTCGAGGGGAGGAACTATGGCTACACCTTC. Its translation is CASTVFEGRNYGYTF.

The gene calls are TRBV6-5 and TRBJ2-3, with 8 nucleotides matching TRBD2. V lost 4 bases to trimming and J lost 1 base; unmatched junction nucleotides: 1. CDR1 MNHEY and CDR2 SVGAGI come from the germline V gene. The CDR3 has 14 amino acids. The CDR3: CASSLLAGTDTQYF. In nucleotides, the CDR3 is TGTGCCAGCAGTTTACTAGCGGGCACAGATACGCAGTATTTT.

The chain carries TRBV21-1 and TRBJ2-4; TRBD2 was called by the table and not checked on the DNA. TRBV21-1 is an annotated pseudogene. The CDR3 extends over 15 amino acids. The CDR3 nucleotides read TGTGCCAGCAGCCCCCCGGGATCGGCCAAAAACATTCAGTACTTC. Its translation is CASSPPGSAKNIQYF.